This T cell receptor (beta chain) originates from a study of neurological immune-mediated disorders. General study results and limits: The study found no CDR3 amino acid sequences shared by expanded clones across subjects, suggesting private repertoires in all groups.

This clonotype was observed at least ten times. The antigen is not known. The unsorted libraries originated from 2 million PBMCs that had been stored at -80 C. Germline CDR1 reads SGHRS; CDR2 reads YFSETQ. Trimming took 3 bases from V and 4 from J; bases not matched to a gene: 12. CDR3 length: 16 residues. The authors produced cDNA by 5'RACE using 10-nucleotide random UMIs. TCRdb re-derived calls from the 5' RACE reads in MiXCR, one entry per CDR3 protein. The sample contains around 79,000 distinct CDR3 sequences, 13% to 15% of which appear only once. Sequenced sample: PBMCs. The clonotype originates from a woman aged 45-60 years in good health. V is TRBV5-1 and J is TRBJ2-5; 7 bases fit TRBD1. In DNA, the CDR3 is TGCGCCAGCAGCTCTCAATGGACAGGTGGAGGAGAGACCCAGTACTTC. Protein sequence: CASSSQWTGGGETQYF.